This T cell receptor (beta chain) is drawn from a study of T-cell reconstitution after alpha-beta-depleted transplantation in children. Remarks on this clonotype: Its specificity is unknown. The junction does not match germline at one end; this may be a read error.

The CDR3 loop spans 13 amino acids. Per germline, CDR1 SGHDN and CDR2 FVKESK. This sample's TCRbeta library carried unique molecular identifier barcodes. TCRdb passed the PCR reads through MiXCR, listing each CDR3 protein once. Of about 980,000 distinct CDR3 sequences listed, roughly 29% were seen once; the top ten hold 28%. The study, taken as a whole, reports: Several hundred graft clones that had expanded were reportedly the source of alpha-beta T cells about two months after transplant. There were some patients whose high TCRbeta diversity at day 60 came from surviving recipient T cells and thymic progenitors. Counts and diversity of T cells one year after transplant came mostly from newly produced T cells.

The clonotype originates from a boy younger than two who had a stem cell transplant for SCID, so the T cells may come from the graft donor. The chain couples TRBV14 to TRBJ2-5; the D is unclear. Sequences were derived from PBMCs, mostly from graft donor cells, sampled 360 days after TCRalphabeta/CD19-depleted stem cell transplant. The CDR3 sequence: CAISRIAQETQYF. CDR3 nucleotides: TGTGCCATCAGCCGCATAGCCCAAGAGACCCAGTACTTC. Drawing the rest from reference TRBV14 and TRBJ2-5, the complete variable domain is EAGVTQFPSHSVIEKGQTVTLRCDPISGHDNLYWYRRVMGKEIKFLLHFVKESKQDESGMPNNRFLAERTGGTYSTLKVQPAELEDSGVYFCAISRIAQETQYFGPGTRLLVL.